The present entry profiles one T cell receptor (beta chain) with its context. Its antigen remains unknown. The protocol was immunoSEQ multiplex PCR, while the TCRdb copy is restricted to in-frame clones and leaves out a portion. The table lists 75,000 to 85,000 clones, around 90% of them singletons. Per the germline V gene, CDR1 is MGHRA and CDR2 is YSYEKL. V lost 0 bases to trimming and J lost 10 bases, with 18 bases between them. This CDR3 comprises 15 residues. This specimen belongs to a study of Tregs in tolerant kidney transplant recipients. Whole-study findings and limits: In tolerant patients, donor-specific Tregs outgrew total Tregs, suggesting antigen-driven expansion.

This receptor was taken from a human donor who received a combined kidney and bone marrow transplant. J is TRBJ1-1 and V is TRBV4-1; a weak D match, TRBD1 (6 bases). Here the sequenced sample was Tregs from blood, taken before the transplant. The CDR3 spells CASSQERGGRFGAFF. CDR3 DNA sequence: TGCGCCAGCAGCCAAGAGCGGGGGGGGCGGTTCGGAGCTTTCTTT.